The 26 T cell receptor beta chains listed next were all sequenced from one sample in a study of CD8 T cells in Susac syndrome. Random hexamers were used to reverse transcribe the RNA input (roughly 0.5 to 1 ug). MiXCR, applied by TCRdb to the immunoSEQ multiplex PCR reads, yields one record per CDR3 protein. The data hold fewer than 200,000 distinct CDR3 sequences, with 90% to 95% observed a single time. Sample: CD4+ T cells from PBMCs. Every receptor here comes from a human donor in good health.

This chain uses TRBV7-2 with TRBJ2-2; 7 nucleotides match TRBD2. The junction had 7 bases not matched to a gene; V was cut back by 3 bases and J by 6 bases. CDR3 length equals 15 residues. CDR1 and CDR2 (germline): SGHTA, FQGNSA. The CDR3 loop reads CASSFGGGRSGELFF. The DNA of the CDR3 is TGTGCCAGCAGCTTCGGCGGGGGAAGATCCGGGGAGCTGTTTTTT. The variable domain in full, completed from reference TRBV7-2 and TRBJ2-2, reads GAGVSQSPSNKVTEKGKDVELRCDPISGHTALYWYRQSLGQGLEFLIYFQGNSAPDKSGLPSDRFSAERTGGSVSTLTIQRTQQEDSAVYLCASSFGGGRSGELFFGEGSRLTVL.

The rearrangement joins TRBV3-1 to TRBJ2-2, with TRBD2 matching 11 bases. Germline CDR1 LGHDT, CDR2 YNNKEL (reference sequence). This CDR3 contains 19 residues. The ends lost 3 bases at V and 6 bases at J; junction bases unmatched: 15. This chain's CDR3 is CASSQSPGLAGSKAGELFF. The DNA of the CDR3 is TGTGCCAGCAGCCAGTCTCCCGGACTAGCGGGCTCGAAGGCCGGGGAGCTGTTTTTT.

This chain links TRBV9 with TRBJ2-2; D is uncertain. Germline CDR1 is SGDLS and CDR2 is YYNGEE. Trimming left V 6 bases short and J 3 bases short, with 12 bases between. The CDR3 consists of 14 residues. CDR3 loop: CASNLGPDTGELFF. The CDR3 coding sequence is TGTGCCAGCAACCTAGGGCCGGACACCGGGGAGCTGTTTTTT.

The chain recombines TRBV4-2 with TRBJ1-2, with D tentatively TRBD1 (5 bases). The V gene lost 1 base and the J gene lost 7 bases, with 13 bases spanning the gap. Germline V gives CDR1 LGHNA, CDR2 YNFKEQ. The CDR3 sequence is 14 residues long. The CDR3 region has the DNA TGTGCCAGCAGCCAAGTCGCGGGACCAGGTGGCTACACCTTC. The encoded protein is CASSQVAGPGGYTF.

The gene calls are TRBV11-2 and TRBJ2-7; D is perhaps TRBD1 (5 bases). This CDR3 contains 14 residues. The germline gives CDR1 SGHAT, CDR2 FQNNGV. Between the trimmed V and J ends, which lost 5 bases and 6 bases, there was a span of 17 bases. The CDR3 bases are TGTGCCAGCAGCCTTGTCCAGGGATTCGCCGAGCAGTACGTC. This encodes CASSLVQGFAEQYV.

The chain links TRBV12-3 or TRBV12-4 to TRBJ2-3; possible D gene TRBD1, 5 bases. CDR3 length: 15 residues. The germline V and J ends were trimmed by 4 bases and 0 bases, with 11 bases remaining between them. The DNA for the CDR3 is TGTGCCAGCAGTTCTTGGCAGGGTAGCACAGATACGCAGTATTTT. It translates to CASSSWQGSTDTQYF.

The V and J genes are TRBV19 and TRBJ1-1; unclear D gene. Germline values: CDR1 LNHDA, CDR2 SQIVND (reference sequence). The CDR3 spans 13 residues. Trimming took 3 bases from V and 0 from J, leaving 5 bases between them. For the CDR3, the DNA is TGTGCCAGTAGTATTCTGATGAACACTGAAGCTTTCTTT. Amino acids: CASSILMNTEAFF.

The chain links TRBV29-1 to TRBJ2-3; TRBD2 might be the D (5 bases). Germline V CDR1 and CDR2: SQVTM, ANQGSEA. V shed 7 bases and J shed 1 base, with 18 bases lying between them. The CDR3 is 15 amino acids. The CDR3 coding sequence is TGCAGCGCCAAAAGGCTAACAGCGGGCACAGATACGCAGTATTTT. It specifies CSAKRLTAGTDTQYF.

The chain is built from TRBV7-9 and TRBJ2-3; D not resolved. The CDR3 is made up of 15 amino acids. The V gene's germline CDR1 is SEHNR and CDR2 FQNEAQ (reference sequence). V was pared by 1 base and J by 3 bases, with 11 bases between. CDR3: CASSLVGGVTDTQYF. The CDR3 DNA is TGTGCCAGCAGCTTAGTCGGTGGGGTAACAGATACGCAGTATTTT.

This clonotype was detected only once. The gene calls are TRBV6-2 or TRBV6-3 and TRBJ2-3; 7 nucleotides match TRBD2. The V gene end was trimmed by 0 bases and the J gene end by 9 bases; junction bases not matched to a gene: 3. The CDR3 loop spans 13 amino acids. CDR1 is MNHEY, CDR2 SVGEGT, per germline. CDR3 loop: CASSYSSSGTQYF. The DNA for the CDR3 is TGTGCCAGCAGTTACTCTTCTAGCGGCACGCAGTATTTT.

This clonotype was observed a few times. The chain employs TRBV4-1 and TRBJ1-2; 11 nucleotides align to TRBD1. From germline, CDR1 is MGHRA and CDR2 YSYEKL. The J segment lost 7 bases and the V segment lost 2 bases, leaving 9 bases of the junction unmatched. This CDR3 is 16 amino acids long. This CDR3 is CASSQYRDRGFRGYTF. Here the CDR3 DNA reads TGCGCCAGCAGCCAATACCGGGACAGGGGGTTCCGTGGCTACACCTTC.

This clonotype has a single count. V and J are TRBV7-9 and TRBJ1-4; possible D gene TRBD1, 5 bases. The length of the CDR3 is 12 residues. CDR1 SEHNR and CDR2 FQNEAQ come from the germline V gene (reference sequence). The ends were cut back, 5 bases at V and 8 bases at J, with 9 bases in the middle. The CDR3 is CASSTAGEKLFF. The CDR3 coding sequence is TGTGCCAGCAGCACCGCAGGGGAAAAACTGTTTTTT. Using reference TRBV7-9 and TRBJ1-4 for the parts outside the CDR3, the full variable domain is DTGVSQNPRHKITKRGQNVTFRCDPISEHNRLYWYRQTLGQGPEFLTYFQNEAQLEKSRLLSDRFSAERPKGSFSTLEIQRTEQGDSAMYLCASSTAGEKLFFGSGTQLSVL.

The V and J genes are TRBV5-1 and TRBJ2-2; D may be TRBD1 (7 bases). The CDR3 totals 15 residues. The germline CDR1 and CDR2 sequences are SGHRS and YFSETQ. Between the trimmed V and J ends, which lost 6 bases and 4 bases, there was a span of 16 bases. CDR3 residues: CASKFGQGGTGELFF. The CDR3 DNA reads as TGCGCCAGCAAATTCGGCCAGGGGGGCACCGGGGAGCTGTTTTTT.

The chain recombines TRBV29-1 with TRBJ1-2; weak D call: TRBD1 (5 bases). CDR1 is SQVTM and CDR2 is ANQGSEA in the germline V gene. The V end was cut by 3 bases, the J end by 7 bases, with 12 bases between. This CDR3 has 12 residues. DNA of the CDR3: TGCAGCGTTGAGCGGGGGGAGCGTGGCTACACCTTC. Encoded protein: CSVERGERGYTF.

The chain has TRBV28 and TRBJ2-5, with D perhaps TRBD2 (6 bases). The CDR3 is 15 residues long. Trimming shortened V by 5 bases and J by 4 bases, and 17 bases separated the two germline ends. Germline V lookup: CDR1 MDHEN, CDR2 SYDVKM. The CDR3 spells CASSPPYLGRETQYF. CDR3 coding DNA: TGTGCCAGCAGTCCCCCTTACCTCGGGAGAGAGACCCAGTACTTC.

The chain has TRBV15 and TRBJ2-1, with D hard to call. In germline, CDR1 is LNHNV, CDR2 YYDKDF (reference sequence). The CDR3 totals 16 residues. Trimming took off 0 bases at V and 0 bases at J, with 9 bases between the two ends. The CDR3 bases are TGTGCCACCAGCAGAGAAGCGACAAGCTCCTACAATGAGCAGTTCTTC. Amino acid sequence: CATSREATSSYNEQFF.

The rearrangement joins TRBV6-2 or TRBV6-3 to TRBJ1-2; a possible D gene is TRBD1 (5 bases). Deletions cut 2 bases from V and 4 bases from J, with 20 bases between. CDR3 length equals 17 residues. The germline gives CDR1 MNHEY, CDR2 SVGEGT. CDR3 in DNA: TGTGCCAGCAGTTACCCCTTCGACAGCACCTGGGGCTATGGCTACACCTTC. Protein sequence: CASSYPFDSTWGYGYTF.

This clonotype showed up just once. The rearrangement uses TRBV4-1 and TRBJ2-4; 8 nucleotides agree with TRBD1. This CDR3 spans 15 amino acids. With V trimmed by 0 bases and J by 4 bases, 2 bases remained unmatched. Germline values: CDR1 MGHRA, CDR2 YSYEKL. CDR3 DNA sequence: TGCGCCAGCAGCCAAGATGGACAGGGAAAAAACATTCAGTACTTC. Translated: CASSQDGQGKNIQYF.

The V gene is TRBV5-1, the J gene TRBJ1-3; 8 bases are shared with TRBD1. Germline CDR1 and CDR2: SGHRS and YFSETQ. The J segment lost 4 bases and the V segment lost 3 bases, leaving 3 bases of the junction unmatched. CDR3 length: 14 amino acids. CDR3 DNA sequence: TGCGCCAGCAGCTCCGGGACAGGAGGAAACACCATATATTTT. Translation: CASSSGTGGNTIYF. The variable domain in full, with the rest retrieved from reference TRBV5-1 and TRBJ1-3, is KAGVTQTPRYLIKTRGQQVTLSCSPISGHRSVSWYQQTPGQGLQFLFEYFSETQRNKGNFPGRFSGRQFSNSRSEMNVSTLELGDSALYLCASSSGTGGNTIYFGEGSWLTVV.

The chain has TRBV6-5 and TRBJ1-2, with no clear D. This CDR3 is 13 amino acids long. V lost 3 bases and J 4 bases, leaving 9 bases between the germline ends. Germline V CDR1 and CDR2: MNHEY, SVGAGI. The CDR3 region is CASSYSPTYGYTF. The DNA of the CDR3 is TGTGCCAGCAGTTATTCGCCTACCTATGGCTACACCTTC.

The rearrangement links TRBV5-6 to TRBJ1-5; D ambiguous. The V end lost 2 bases, the J end lost 4 bases, and 19 bases lay between the germline ends. Germline CDR1 reads SGHDT; CDR2 reads YYEEEE. The CDR3 contains 17 residues. DNA for the CDR3: TGTGCCAGCAGCTTCGGTCCTTCCGCGGCAAGGAATCAGCCCCAGCATTTT. Protein product: CASSFGPSAARNQPQHF.

The chain employs TRBV10-3 and TRBJ2-6, with no clear D. The germline V gene encodes CDR1 ENHRY and CDR2 SYGVKD. Deletions cut 4 bases from V and 7 bases from J, with 5 bases between. CDR3 length: 12 residues. This CDR3 reads CAISAAANVLTF. As DNA, the CDR3 is TGTGCCATCAGTGCCGCAGCCAACGTCCTGACTTTC.

CDR3 nucleotide sequence: TGTGCCAGCAGTTTAGGCCGGGGGTGGGGAGAGACCCAGTACTTC. Its protein product is CASSLGRGWGETQYF. V gene TRBV28 combines with J gene TRBJ2-5, with D possibly TRBD2 on 6 matching bases. The CDR3 is made up of 15 amino acids. CDR1 and CDR2 (germline): MDHEN, SYDVKM. With 2 bases removed from V and 4 bases from J, the gap between germline ends came to 14 bases.

This clonotype appeared once. The CDR3 reads CASSLRGYNQPQHF. CDR3 bases: TGTGCCAGCAGCCTCAGGGGCTACAATCAGCCCCAGCATTTT. The chain combines TRBV5-6 with TRBJ1-5; perhaps TRBD1 as D (6 bases). V was clipped by 4 bases and J by 3 bases, with 11 bases between them. Germline V gene data show CDR1 as SGHDT and CDR2 as YYEEEE. The CDR3 is 14 residues long. The full variable domain, in which reference TRBV5-6 and TRBJ1-5 provide the parts outside the CDR3, is DAGVTQSPTHLIKTRGQQVTLRCSPKSGHDTVSWYQQALGQGPQFIFQYYEEEERQRGNFPDRFSGHQFPNYSSELNVNALLLGDSALYLCASSLRGYNQPQHFGDGTRLSIL.

This clonotype was detected a few times. This chain connects TRBV7-3 to TRBJ1-1, with TRBD1 as a possible D gene (5 bases). This CDR3 has 14 residues. V lost 5 bases and J lost 5, with 15 bases in between. The germline V gene has CDR1 SGHTA and CDR2 FQGTGA. The CDR3 here is CASSPGRGGTEAFF. Written as DNA, the CDR3 is TGTGCCAGCAGCCCGGGGAGGGGTGGAACTGAAGCTTTCTTT.

The V gene is TRBV19, the J gene TRBJ2-2, with D unresolved. Trimming cost V 3 bases and J 1 base, with 3 bases left between them. Germline loops: CDR1 LNHDA, CDR2 SQIVND (reference sequence). CDR3 length equals 13 residues. The CDR3 nucleotides are TGTGCCAGTAGTATCCTGAACACCGGGGAGCTGTTTTTT. Translation: CASSILNTGELFF. The variable domain in full, with the rest retrieved from reference TRBV19 and TRBJ2-2, is DGGITQSPKYLFRKEGQNVTLSCEQNLNHDAMYWYRQDPGQGLRLIYYSQIVNDFQKGDIAEGYSVSREKKESFPLTVTSAQKNPTAFYLCASSILNTGELFFGEGSRLTVL.